The following is a TCR beta chain sequence with its context. The record originates from a study of blood T cell repertoires in COVID-19. The wider study: Sites across the United States, Italy and Spain contributed samples from acute and convalescent COVID-19. T cells, B-cell-depleted T cells, or PBMCs provided the cDNA or gDNA that served as material.

Sequenced by immunoSEQ multiplex PCR; TCRdb stores in-frame clones only, minus some. The sample lists 210,000 or so clones, around 83% occurring once. Sequencing used peripheral blood. The TCR originated in a man aged 45-65 years with active or convalescent COVID-19.

As DNA, the CDR3 is TGTGCCTGGACGGGGGGGGTAGAAACTGAAGCTTTCTTT. This codes for CAWTGGVETEAFF. This rearrangement joins TRBV30 to TRBJ1-1, with D possibly matching TRBD1 (5 bases). There are 13 residues in the CDR3. Germline V CDR1 and CDR2: GTSNPN, SVGIG (reference sequence). V lost 4 bases, J lost 5 bases, and 14 bases lay in between.